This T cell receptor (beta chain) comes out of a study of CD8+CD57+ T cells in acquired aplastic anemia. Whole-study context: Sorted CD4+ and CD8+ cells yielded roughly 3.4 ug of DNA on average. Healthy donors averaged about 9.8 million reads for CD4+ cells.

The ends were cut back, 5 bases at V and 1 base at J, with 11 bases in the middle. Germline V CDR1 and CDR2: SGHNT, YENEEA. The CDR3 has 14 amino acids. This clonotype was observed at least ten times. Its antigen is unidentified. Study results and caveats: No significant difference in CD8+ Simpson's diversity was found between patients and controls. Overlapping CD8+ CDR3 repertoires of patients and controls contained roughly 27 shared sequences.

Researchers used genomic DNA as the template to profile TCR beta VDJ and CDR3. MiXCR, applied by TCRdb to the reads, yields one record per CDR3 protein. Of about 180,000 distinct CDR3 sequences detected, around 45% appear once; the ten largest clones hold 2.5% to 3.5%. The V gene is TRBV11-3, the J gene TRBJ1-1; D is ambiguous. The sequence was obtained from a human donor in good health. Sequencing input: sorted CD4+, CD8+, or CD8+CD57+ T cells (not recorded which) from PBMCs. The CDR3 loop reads CASSRDGSNTEAFF. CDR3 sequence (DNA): TGTGCCAGCAGCAGAGACGGGTCGAACACTGAAGCTTTCTTT.